This T cell receptor beta chain was recorded in a study of blood T cells in healthy people across ages. The J segment lost 1 base and the V segment lost 3 bases, leaving 12 bases of the junction unmatched. CDR3 length: 17 amino acids. CDR1 is DFQATT, CDR2 SNEGSKA, per germline (reference sequence). A J-beta primer mix and a sample-barcoded 5' primer were used in a second PCR of roughly 6 to 12 cycles. TCRdb independently ran MiXCR on the 5' RACE reads; one entry per CDR3 protein. This table has about 780,000 distinct CDR3 sequences, under 30% appearing once. These data are also associated with another study on T cells of mothers and their children.

Sequenced input: blood. The receptor was derived from a boy aged 5-17 years in good health. The chain is built from TRBV20-1 and TRBJ1-2; 9 bases map to TRBD1. The CDR3: CSASPRDRVGDNYGYTF. As DNA, the CDR3 is TGCAGTGCTAGTCCGCGGGACAGGGTAGGGGATAACTATGGCTACACCTTC.